The 27 T cell receptor beta chains below all came from one sample that was sequenced in a study of somatic mutations in cytotoxic T cells in rheumatoid arthritis. Sequencing used immunoSEQ multiplex PCR; TCRdb keeps in-frame clones, though not all of them. The profile shows about 30,000 clones, 75% to 90% of them singletons. Material: CD8+ T cells sorted from blood. These receptors came from an adult with rheumatoid arthritis.

This clone was observed a single time. The CDR3 region has the DNA TGTGCCAGTAGTATTGGACAGGTAGCTGAGATCGAGCAGTTCTTC. The encoded protein is CASSIGQVAEIEQFF. The gene calls are TRBV19 and TRBJ2-1, with TRBD1 identical over 7 bases. Germline trimming cut 3 bases from V and 10 bases from J; bases unmatched to any gene: 12. CDR3 length: 15 amino acids. CDR1 LNHDA and CDR2 SQIVND come from the germline V gene (reference sequence).

This chain uses TRBV2 with TRBJ1-2; D may be TRBD1 (6 bases). V was clipped by 7 bases and J by 4 bases, with 16 bases between them. Germline-derived CDR1 and CDR2 are SNHLY and FYNNEI. This CDR3 has 14 amino acids. The CDR3: CASTYPQGFYGYTF. The CDR3 DNA sequence: TGTGCCAGCACCTACCCACAGGGATTCTATGGCTACACCTTC. Based on the CDR3 plus reference TRBV2 and TRBJ1-2, the full variable domain is EPEVTQTPSHQVTQMGQEVILRCVPISNHLYFYWYRQILGQKVEFLVSFYNNEISEKSEIFDDQFSVERPDGSNFTLKIRSTKLEDSAMYFCASTYPQGFYGYTFGSGTRLTVV.

The chain links TRBV18 to TRBJ2-7; 8 bases are a match to TRBD1. V was clipped by 0 bases and J by 4 bases; unmatched bases: 5. This CDR3 comprises 15 residues. From germline, CDR1 is KGHSH and CDR2 LQKENI. The CDR3 nucleotides are TGTGCCAGCTCACCACCGACAGGGGTTTTATACGAGCAGTACTTC. Its protein is CASSPPTGVLYEQYF. The entire variable domain, with the rest obtained from reference TRBV18 and TRBJ2-7, is as follows: NAGVMQNPRHLVRRRGQEARLRCSPMKGHSHVYWYRQLPEEGLKFMVYLQKENIIDESGMPKERFSAEFPKEGPSILRIQQVVRGDSAAYFCASSPPTGVLYEQYFGPGTRLTVT.

The J gene is TRBJ1-1, the V gene TRBV9; TRBD1 might be the D (5 bases). The CDR3 runs 15 residues. Germline-derived CDR1 and CDR2 are SGDLS and YYNGEE. V shed 2 bases and J shed 3 bases, with 14 bases lying between them. The CDR3 bases are TGTGCCAGCAGCGTCCGAGGGTCGGGGGACACTGAAGCTTTCTTT. This translates into CASSVRGSGDTEAFF.

This clone was observed a single time. The chain recombines TRBV6-5 with TRBJ1-1, with 7 bases fitting TRBD1. J gave up 0 bases and V 5 bases, and 6 bases lay outside the gene matches. CDR1 and CDR2 (germline): MNHEY, SVGAGI. This CDR3 comprises 15 residues. In DNA, the CDR3 is TGTGCCAGCAGTCAAGGACAGGCGATGAACACTGAAGCTTTCTTT. This gives the protein CASSQGQAMNTEAFF.

The chain recombines TRBV7-2 with TRBJ2-1; D is unclear. Germline V CDR1 and CDR2: SGHTA, FQGNSA. This CDR3 region has 10 residues. V lost 8 bases to trimming and J lost 4 bases, with 3 bases between them. CDR3 nucleotide sequence: TGTGCCAGCGGATACAATGAGCAGTTCTTC. This codes for CASGYNEQFF.

This chain links TRBV6-4 with TRBJ1-4; no clear D. CDR1 MRHNA and CDR2 SNTAGT come from the germline V gene. Trimming removed 0 bases at V and 5 bases at J, with 13 bases between. CDR3 length: 16 residues. The CDR3 loop reads CASSDSTGPPNEKLFF. For the CDR3, the DNA is TGTGCCAGCAGTGACTCAACTGGCCCCCCCAATGAAAAACTGTTTTTT.

The CDR3 coding sequence is TGCGCCAGCAGCCCTTACAGGGGATCCTACGAGCAGTACTTC. Amino acid sequence: CASSPYRGSYEQYF. V and J are TRBV5-1 and TRBJ2-7, with 7 bases matching TRBD1. The ends lost 4 bases at V and 1 base at J; junction bases unmatched: 5. The length of the CDR3 is 14 residues. Germline values: CDR1 SGHRS, CDR2 YFSETQ.

The chain uses TRBV2 and TRBJ1-1, with 10 bases lining up with TRBD1. CDR1 SNHLY and CDR2 FYNNEI come from the germline V gene. Trimming took 7 bases from V and 0 from J; bases not matched to a gene: 8. This CDR3 has 16 residues. CDR3 sequence reads: CASIGDRGYMNTEAFF. CDR3 DNA sequence: TGTGCCAGCATAGGGGACAGGGGATACATGAACACTGAAGCTTTCTTT.

The chain links TRBV5-1 to TRBJ1-2; maybe TRBD1 (5 bases). The CDR3 has 15 amino acids. With 1 base removed from V and 2 bases from J, the gap between germline ends came to 12 bases. Germline V CDR1 and CDR2: SGHRS, YFSETQ. CDR3: CASSLNGGNNYGYTF. In DNA form, the CDR3 reads TGCGCCAGCAGCTTGAATGGGGGGAACAACTATGGCTACACCTTC.

This rearrangement joins TRBV27 to TRBJ2-2; D is unclear. Trimming took off 4 bases at V and 4 bases at J, with 4 bases between the two ends. The length of the CDR3 is 12 residues. In germline, CDR1 is MNHEY, CDR2 SMNVEV (reference sequence). CDR3 amino acids: CASSWSTGELFF. The CDR3 DNA reads TGTGCCAGCAGTTGGAGCACCGGGGAGCTGTTTTTT.

This CDR3 reads CASRFSFLTGELFF. DNA of the CDR3: TGTGCCAGCAGATTTAGTTTTCTCACCGGGGAGCTGTTTTTT. The rearrangement links TRBV28 to TRBJ2-2; D is uncertain. Between the trimmed V and J ends, which lost 6 bases and 4 bases, there was a span of 12 bases. The CDR3 has 14 residues. CDR1 MDHEN and CDR2 SYDVKM come from the germline V gene.

The chain has TRBV9 and TRBJ1-2; TRBD1 might be the D (6 bases). The germline V gene encodes CDR1 SGDLS and CDR2 YYNGEE. Trimming removed 0 bases from V and 4 bases from J, with 13 bases in between. CDR3 length equals 15 residues. CDR3 amino acids: CASSVDFGTIYGYTF. The CDR3 DNA reads TGTGCCAGCAGCGTAGACTTCGGGACAATCTATGGCTACACCTTC.

The rearrangement links TRBV6-6 to TRBJ1-5; tentative D call: TRBD1 (6 bases). V was pared by 2 bases and J by 6 bases, with 14 bases between. The germline V gene encodes CDR1 MNHNY and CDR2 SVGAGI (reference sequence). The CDR3 totals 15 residues. CDR3 protein: CASSYPAQGSQPQHF. DNA of the CDR3: TGTGCCAGCAGTTACCCTGCCCAGGGGAGTCAGCCCCAGCATTTT.

CDR3 nucleotides: TGTGCCAGCAGCCAAGAAGTGACTAGCGGTCAAGAGACCCAGTACTTC. Its protein is CASSQEVTSGQETQYF. The rearrangement links TRBV4-2 to TRBJ2-5, with 9 bases fitting TRBD2. Germline lookup yields CDR1 LGHNA and CDR2 YNFKEQ. This CDR3 comprises 16 residues. The V gene end was trimmed by 0 bases and the J gene end by 2 bases; junction bases not matched to a gene: 4.

The chain has TRBV4-3 and TRBJ1-2; D is ambiguous. This CDR3 region has 15 residues. The ends were cut back, 1 base at V and 3 bases at J, with 12 bases in the middle. Germline values: CDR1 LGHNA, CDR2 YSLEER. The DNA of the CDR3 is TGCGCCAGCAGCCAAGGAGCGGGAGGGTACTATGGCTACACCTTC. Its translation: CASSQGAGGYYGYTF.

The V call is TRBV7-6, the J call TRBJ2-5; 14 bases map to TRBD2. The trim removed 4 bases at V and 5 bases at J, leaving 18 bases unmatched. The CDR3 runs to 20 residues. Looked up from germline, CDR1 is SGHVS and CDR2 is FNYEAQ. The CDR3 DNA reads as TGTGCCAGCAGCTCGGGACGTCCGGGACTAGCGGGAGCTCCGGGGGAGACCCAGTACTTC. Translation gives CASSSGRPGLAGAPGETQYF.

This chain links TRBV5-4 with TRBJ1-2; TRBD1 might be the D (5 bases). Germline CDR1 reads SGHNT; CDR2 reads YYREEE (reference sequence). There are 16 residues in the CDR3. Trimming stripped 0 bases from V and 4 bases from J, with 16 bases between. The CDR3 reads CASSLAGRGYTYGYTF. The CDR3 DNA follows: TGTGCCAGCAGCTTGGCCGGGCGGGGCTATACCTATGGCTACACCTTC.

The CDR3 region has the DNA TGTGCCAGCCAAGCGGGGGGGTTGGACGGGGAGCTGTTTTTT. Its protein product is CASQAGGLDGELFF. This chain links TRBV9 with TRBJ2-2; 10 nucleotides line up with TRBD2. Germline CDR1 and CDR2: SGDLS and YYNGEE. The CDR3 covers 14 residues. The junction had 7 bases not matched to a gene; V was cut back by 7 bases and J by 7 bases.

The rearrangement joins TRBV6-6 to TRBJ2-3, with 8 bases lining up with TRBD2. V lost 0 bases and J lost 1; bases outside the gene matches: 3. Looked up from germline, CDR1 is MNHNY and CDR2 is SVGAGI (reference sequence). The CDR3 has 16 amino acids. CDR3: CASSYSTGGRTDTQYF. Written as DNA, the CDR3 is TGTGCCAGCAGTTACTCGACGGGGGGGCGCACAGATACGCAGTATTTT.

The gene calls are TRBV5-6 and TRBJ2-3; D not resolved. The CDR3 sequence is 11 residues long. Trimming removed 2 bases at V and 5 bases at J, with 3 bases between. Germline V gene lookup returns CDR1 SGHDT and CDR2 YYEEEE. CDR3 sequence (DNA): TGTGCCAGCAGCTTTAGAGATACGCAGTATTTT. Amino acids: CASSFRDTQYF.

The V call is TRBV6-1, the J call TRBJ2-7; 8 positions match TRBD2. This CDR3 region has 16 residues. Unmatched junction bases numbered 7, after V lost 1 base and J lost 2 bases. Germline CDR1 and CDR2: MNHNS and SASEGT. The CDR3 region is CASSEVDSGITYEQYF. The CDR3 DNA sequence: TGTGCCAGCAGTGAAGTGGATAGCGGGATAACCTACGAGCAGTACTTC.

This sequence joins TRBV7-9 and TRBJ2-7, with D tentatively TRBD2 (5 bases). Deletions cut 4 bases from V and 1 base from J, with 14 bases between. CDR1 SEHNR and CDR2 FQNEAQ come from the germline V gene (reference sequence). The CDR3 covers 15 residues. CDR3 residues: CASSSLSADSYEQYF. CDR3 coding DNA: TGTGCCAGCAGCTCCCTTTCAGCGGATTCCTACGAGCAGTACTTC.

In DNA, the CDR3 is TGTGCCAGCAGCCAAGAGGCTAGCGGGTTCCGAAGCTCCTACAATGAGCAGTTCTTC. Its protein is CASSQEASGFRSSYNEQFF. This chain joins TRBV4-2 and TRBJ2-1; TRBD2 agrees at 8 bases. This CDR3 contains 19 residues. After removal of 0 bases from V and 0 bases from J, the junction contained 10 bases not matched to a gene. Germline values: CDR1 LGHNA, CDR2 YNFKEQ.

Only one count was recorded for this clone. The chain links TRBV4-1 to TRBJ1-1; 7 nucleotides agree with TRBD1. Germline CDR1 is MGHRA and CDR2 is YSYEKL. This CDR3 has 15 residues. The V gene end was trimmed by 3 bases and the J gene end by 1 base; junction bases not matched to a gene: 5. This CDR3 reads CASSQRQGPNTEAFF. The CDR3 DNA follows: TGCGCCAGCAGCCAGCGACAGGGCCCGAACACTGAAGCTTTCTTT.

The CDR3 spells CASSLEAEAFF. The CDR3 DNA is TGTGCCAGCAGCCTAGAGGCTGAAGCTTTCTTT. The V call is TRBV5-4, the J call TRBJ1-1; no firm D call. Germline CDR1 SGHNT, CDR2 YYREEE (reference sequence). Trimming shortened V by 4 bases and J by 6 bases, and 7 bases separated the two germline ends. The CDR3 consists of 11 residues.

This chain joins TRBV5-1 and TRBJ1-3; no definite D call. From germline, CDR1 is SGHRS and CDR2 YFSETQ. V shed 4 bases and J shed 0 bases, with 14 bases lying between them. The CDR3 sequence is 16 residues long. The CDR3 DNA reads TGCGCCAGCAGCACGAGACCCATTCTCTCTGGAAACACCATATATTTT. This gives the protein CASSTRPILSGNTIYF. The variable domain in full, with the rest retrieved from reference TRBV5-1 and TRBJ1-3, is KAGVTQTPRYLIKTRGQQVTLSCSPISGHRSVSWYQQTPGQGLQFLFEYFSETQRNKGNFPGRFSGRQFSNSRSEMNVSTLELGDSALYLCASSTRPILSGNTIYFGEGSWLTVV.